This paragraph covers one TCR beta chain sequence. The antigen is undetermined. The assay was run at deep level. Libraries were prepared by immunoSEQ multiplex PCR; TCRdb keeps only in-frame clonotypes and omits some of them. The sample includes some 500,000 clones, roughly 80% seen only once; the top ten take around 11%. This sample is drawn from a study of shared clonotypes between healthy human individuals. Findings of the study overall: Only a few donors were included, so the genetic and exposure-history diversity represented was limited. Read depth was anticipated to influence clonotype sharing among donors.

CDR3 length: 13 residues. Deletions cut 6 bases from V and 2 bases from J, with 10 bases between. Germline CDR1 MNHEY, CDR2 SMNVEV (reference sequence). The sequencing input was PBMCs. The chain uses TRBV27 and TRBJ2-5; D tentatively fits TRBD1 or TRBD2 (5 bases each). This TCR derives from a woman in her thirties or forties in good health. Some clones in this sample may be carry-over from other donors' samples. In DNA, the CDR3 is TGTGCCAGCAGAGGGACCCCACAAGAGACCCAGTACTTC. Translation: CASRGTPQETQYF.